These 12 T cell receptor beta chains were sequenced from one sample in a study of cytomegalovirus exposure and HLA in healthy donors. PCR employed 60 Vbeta and 13 Jbeta primers. Sequenced by immunoSEQ multiplex PCR; TCRdb stores in-frame clones only, minus some. The sample contains around 89,000 clones, approximately 83% of which appear only once. Sequenced sample: PBMCs. Receptor source: a man in his forties or fifties in good health and CMV-seronegative.

The chain has TRBV28 and TRBJ1-2; no clear D. This CDR3 contains 11 residues. Germline V gives CDR1 MDHEN, CDR2 SYDVKM. V was pared by 3 bases and J by 6 bases, with 5 bases between. The CDR3 bases are TGTGCCAGCAGTTTGGGCAATGGCTACACCTTC. Translated: CASSLGNGYTF.

This clone was recorded once. Mismatch with germline at one junction end may stem from a read error. The chain employs TRBV6-1 and TRBJ2-7, with TRBD1 matching 8 bases. The CDR3 runs 15 residues. The V gene's germline CDR1 is MNHNS and CDR2 SASEGT. CDR3 nucleotides: TGTGCCGGCAGGGGGAGACCAGGGGGCCTTTACGAGCAGTACTTC. Translating gives CAGRGRPGGLYEQYF.

A few counts support this clone. This rearrangement joins TRBV29-1 to TRBJ1-1; 11 positions agree with TRBD1. V lost 4 bases, J lost 5 bases, and 0 bases stayed unmatched. CDR1 and CDR2 (germline): SQVTM, ANQGSEA. The CDR3 runs 12 residues. CDR3 DNA sequence: TGCAGCGTTGGGGACAGGGGGACTGAAGCTTTCTTT. Amino acid sequence: CSVGDRGTEAFF.

This clone was counted only a few times. The chain employs TRBV7-9 and TRBJ2-1; 10 nucleotides match TRBD2. Germline CDR1 reads SEHNR; CDR2 reads FQNEAQ (reference sequence). The CDR3 runs to 16 residues. V lost 4 bases and J lost 0; bases outside the gene matches: 3. In DNA, the CDR3 is TGTGCCAGCAGCTCTAGCGGGGGCCCCTCCTACAATGAGCAGTTCTTC. It encodes CASSSSGGPSYNEQFF. The whole variable domain, remainder taken from reference TRBV7-9 and TRBJ2-1, is DTGVSQNPRHKITKRGQNVTFRCDPISEHNRLYWYRQTLGQGPEFLTYFQNEAQLEKSRLLSDRFSAERPKGSFSTLEIQRTEQGDSAMYLCASSSSGGPSYNEQFFGPGTRLTVL.

The V call is TRBV7-2, the J call TRBJ2-5; D gene unclear. Germline lookup yields CDR1 SGHTA and CDR2 FQGNSA. The V and J ends lost 2 bases and 4 bases respectively, with 5 bases between them. This CDR3 region has 12 residues. CDR3 in DNA: TGTGCCAGCAGCTTACTGTTAGAGACCCAGTACTTC. Amino acid sequence: CASSLLLETQYF.

This clone was found a few times. This chain joins TRBV14 and TRBJ1-2, with 10 bases lining up with TRBD1. Germline assignment: CDR1 SGHDN and CDR2 FVKESK. The CDR3 is 15 residues long. V shed 4 bases and J 7 bases; nucleotides not matched to a gene: 9. CDR3 sequence: CASSRAGTGVFGYTF. CDR3 nucleotide sequence: TGTGCCAGCAGCCGAGCCGGGACAGGGGTGTTTGGCTACACCTTC.

The chain combines TRBV9 with TRBJ1-5; 9 nucleotides agree with TRBD1. The CDR3 extends over 17 amino acids. The V gene end was trimmed by 4 bases and the J gene end by 4 bases; junction bases not matched to a gene: 12. Germline assignment: CDR1 SGDLS and CDR2 YYNGEE. The CDR3 nucleotides read TGTGCCAGCAGCTCGGGGGACAGGGAAGATTGGAATCAGCCCCAGCATTTT. Translating gives CASSSGDREDWNQPQHF.

V and J are TRBV7-2 and TRBJ2-1; 10 bases agree with TRBD1. V dropped 6 bases and J dropped 7; count of bases not matched to a gene: 9. Germline V lookup: CDR1 SGHTA, CDR2 FQGNSA. The CDR3 consists of 15 residues. The CDR3 region is CASSLDRGIRNEQFF. CDR3 DNA: TGTGCCAGCAGTCTGGACAGGGGGATCAGGAATGAGCAGTTCTTC.

The rearrangement joins TRBV7-3 to TRBJ2-7, with TRBD1 identical over 7 bases. V lost 6 bases, J lost 3 bases, and 11 bases stayed unmatched. The germline gives CDR1 SGHTA, CDR2 FQGTGA. The CDR3 runs to 15 residues. CDR3: CASSLDRDSNYEQYF. In DNA form, the CDR3 reads TGTGCCAGCAGTTTAGACCGGGACAGCAACTACGAGCAGTACTTC.

The J gene is TRBJ2-3, the V gene TRBV10-3, with a possible D match to TRBD2 (7 bases). V was trimmed by 8 bases and J by 4 bases, leaving 10 bases between them. Germline CDR1 reads ENHRY; CDR2 reads SYGVKD. The CDR3 loop spans 12 amino acids. DNA of the CDR3: TGTGCCATCGGGGGGGCCCCAGATACGCAGTATTTT. Translated: CAIGGAPDTQYF.

The chain links TRBV5-5 to TRBJ2-3; perhaps TRBD2 as D (6 bases). V shed 0 bases and J shed 2 bases, with 13 bases lying between them. The CDR3 extends over 16 amino acids. Germline V gene data show CDR1 as SGHKS and CDR2 as YYEKEE (reference sequence). The CDR3 reads CASSLVSGTNTDTQYF. The CDR3 coding sequence is TGTGCCAGCAGCTTGGTTAGCGGAACAAACACAGATACGCAGTATTTT.

This clone was found a few times. CDR3 sequence: CASSPTGNQPQHF. CDR3 DNA: TGTGCCAGCAGCCCGACAGGGAATCAGCCCCAGCATTTT. V gene TRBV7-8 combines with J gene TRBJ1-5; 7 bases are shared with TRBD1. V lost 5 bases and J lost 4; bases outside the gene matches: 2. Germline assignment: CDR1 SGHVS and CDR2 FQNEAQ. The CDR3 loop spans 13 amino acids.